This entry concerns a single T cell receptor (beta chain). Its antigen remains unidentified. Produced via immunoSEQ multiplex PCR; TCRdb's table is partial and in-frame only. The table lists about 45,000 clones, under 80% of them singletons. These data are taken from a study of vaccination effects on CD4 cells after COVID-19. Across the study: Samples were given by two convalescent patients 16 days and one week before vaccination.

The CDR3 runs to 14 residues. V lost 6 bases and J lost 6; bases outside the gene matches: 8. Germline values: CDR1 ENHRY, CDR2 SYGVKD. Sequencing was preceded by expansion of antigen-specific CD4+ T cells with viral peptide pools in the ViraFEST assay. With around ten days of culture completed, CD4+ T cells were isolated. The individual was infected with SARS-CoV-2 between March and December 2020, as confirmed by PCR. In the cultures, half the medium was exchanged for IL-2 medium on days 3 and 7. The receptor was derived from a human donor who had a prior SARS-CoV-2 infection. This material consisted of CD4+ T cells from PBMCs cultured with a peptide pool, taken before COVID-19 vaccination. The gene calls are TRBV10-3 and TRBJ1-2; 9 bases are a match to TRBD1. The CDR3 sequence: CAISSGTGFDGYTF. CDR3 bases: TGTGCCATCAGCTCCGGGACAGGGTTTGATGGCTACACCTTC.